This TCR beta chain was observed in a study of blood T cell repertoires in COVID-19. Per germline, CDR1 SGHRS and CDR2 YFSETQ. CDR3 size: 13 residues. The ends were cut back, 5 bases at V and 3 bases at J, with 12 bases in the middle. This table comes from immunoSEQ multiplex PCR, and its TCRdb copy is limited to in-frame clones, with some not included. This table has roughly 410,000 clones, approximately 87% appearing once. This chain uses TRBV5-1 with TRBJ2-7; tentatively, D is TRBD1 (5 bases). Sequenced: peripheral blood. The sequence was obtained from a woman aged 60-70 years with COVID-19, enrolled during active disease. CDR3 sequence (DNA): TGCGCCAGCAGGACCGCCCAGGGCTACGAGCAGTACTTC. Its translation: CASRTAQGYEQYF.